A selection of T cell receptor beta chains follows, all from one sample in a study of T-cell memory formation after mild COVID-19. TCRdb called the 5' RACE reads again in MiXCR, with one record for every CDR3 protein. Among around 300,000 distinct CDR3 sequences listed, approximately 19% were seen once. What was sequenced was PBMCs or a T cell subset sorted from them (not recorded which). The receptors were gathered from a man aged 18 to 29 who had mild COVID-19 (a few samples of this study predate the infection). Cell type and time point are not known. The CDR3 runs from the conserved cysteine through the conserved F or W. Fields, in order: D gene, clone size, J gene, V gene, CDR3 length, CDR3 DNA, CDR3 protein. A D gene is named only where the DNA matches it firmly. Not all rows give a size; the values are once, few, many and, for expanded clones, a class.

d_gene: NA; abundance: NA; j_gene: TRBJ2-1; v_gene: TRBV7-6; len: 15; CDR3nt: TGTGCCAGCAGCTTAGCGGAGACCTCCGTCAATGAGCAGTTCTTC; CDR3aa: CASSLAETSVNEQFF
d_gene: TRBD2; abundance: few; j_gene: TRBJ2-1; v_gene: TRBV6-2/TRBV6-3; len: 12; CDR3nt: TGTGCCAGCAACCCGGGGAGGGATGAGCAGTTCTTC; CDR3aa: CASNPGRDEQFF
d_gene: TRBD1; abundance: many; j_gene: TRBJ2-7; v_gene: TRBV20-1; len: 14; CDR3nt: TGCAGTGTCCACGTCAGGGGGCGGTCCTACGAGCAGTACTTC; CDR3aa: CSVHVRGRSYEQYF
d_gene: NA; abundance: NA; j_gene: TRBJ2-2; v_gene: TRBV6-4; len: 14; CDR3nt: TGTGCCAGCAGCCTCGGACAGTCAACCGGGGAGCTGTTTTTT; CDR3aa: CASSLGQSTGELFF
d_gene: NA; abundance: many; j_gene: TRBJ2-1; v_gene: TRBV7-9; len: 13; CDR3nt: TGTGCCAGCAGCTTCCCGGGGCGGAATGAGCAGTTCTTC; CDR3aa: CASSFPGRNEQFF
d_gene: TRBD1; abundance: NA; j_gene: TRBJ1-2; v_gene: TRBV14; len: 16; CDR3nt: TGTGCCAGCAGCCCACTCCCAGGACAGGCTACCTATGGCTACACCTTC; CDR3aa: CASSPLPGQATYGYTF
d_gene: TRBD1; abundance: few; j_gene: TRBJ2-7; v_gene: TRBV6-5; len: 15; CDR3nt: TGTGCCAGCAGTTACTCGGGGACAGGGCCCTACGAGCAGTACTTC; CDR3aa: CASSYSGTGPYEQYF
d_gene: NA; abundance: NA; j_gene: TRBJ1-5; v_gene: TRBV6-2/TRBV6-3; len: 13; CDR3nt: TGTGCCAGCAGCCCAAGTGGATATCAGCCCCAGCATTTT; CDR3aa: CASSPSGYQPQHF
d_gene: NA; abundance: NA; j_gene: TRBJ1-1; v_gene: TRBV12-3/TRBV12-4; len: 15; CDR3nt: TGTGCCAGCAGTTTATCCGTCCAGGGAGGAACTGAAGCTTTCTTT; CDR3aa: CASSLSVQGGTEAFF
d_gene: NA; abundance: few; j_gene: TRBJ2-5; v_gene: TRBV5-5; len: 13; CDR3nt: TGTGCCAGCAGCTACAACGGGGAAGAGACCCAGTACTTC; CDR3aa: CASSYNGEETQYF
d_gene: NA; abundance: once; j_gene: TRBJ1-2; v_gene: TRBV20-1; len: 14; CDR3nt: TGCAGTGCACGGACTGGGGCCGCCAGGATTGGCTACACCTTC; CDR3aa: CSARTGAARIGYTF
d_gene: NA; abundance: NA; j_gene: TRBJ1-1; v_gene: TRBV7-6; len: 13; CDR3nt: TGTGCCAGCAGCCTATCGAGCCAGGATGAAGCTTTCTTT; CDR3aa: CASSLSSQDEAFF
d_gene: NA; abundance: NA; j_gene: TRBJ2-3; v_gene: TRBV11-2; len: 14; CDR3nt: TGTGCCGCTGCGGGATTAAAGTTAGCAGATACGCAGTATTTT; CDR3aa: CAAAGLKLADTQYF
d_gene: NA; abundance: many; j_gene: TRBJ2-5; v_gene: TRBV5-1; len: 13; CDR3nt: TGCGCCAGCAGCTTGGACCTGCAGGGGACCCAGTACTTC; CDR3aa: CASSLDLQGTQYF
d_gene: TRBD1; abundance: NA; j_gene: TRBJ1-2; v_gene: TRBV7-9; len: 15; CDR3nt: TGTGCCAGCAGCCAGATTGCGGACAGGGACTATTGCTACACCTTC; CDR3aa: CASSQIADRDYCYTF
d_gene: NA; abundance: NA; j_gene: TRBJ1-2; v_gene: TRBV7-2; len: 13; CDR3nt: TGTGCCAGCAGCTTCCGGGAGAACTATGGCTACACCTTC; CDR3aa: CASSFRENYGYTF
d_gene: NA; abundance: NA; j_gene: TRBJ2-7; v_gene: TRBV2; len: 14; CDR3nt: TGTGCCAGCAGTGAACAGGGGTGGACCTACGAGCAGTACTTC; CDR3aa: CASSEQGWTYEQYF
d_gene: NA; abundance: few; j_gene: TRBJ2-5; v_gene: TRBV18; len: 13; CDR3nt: TGTGCCAGCTCACCCAGGGGAACGGAGACCCAGTACTTC; CDR3aa: CASSPRGTETQYF
d_gene: NA; abundance: NA; j_gene: TRBJ2-2; v_gene: TRBV15; len: 17; CDR3nt: TGTGCCACCAGCAGCCCTGGGGGACACTCGAACACCGGGGAGCTGTTTTTT; CDR3aa: CATSSPGGHSNTGELFF
d_gene: NA; abundance: few; j_gene: TRBJ2-6; v_gene: TRBV12-3/TRBV12-4; len: 14; CDR3nt: TGTGCCAGCAGCCCAATGGGTGGGGCCAACGTCCTGACTTTC; CDR3aa: CASSPMGGANVLTF
d_gene: NA; abundance: many; j_gene: TRBJ2-3; v_gene: TRBV14; len: 12; CDR3nt: TGTGCCAGCAGCCAAGACTCAGATACGCAGTATTTT; CDR3aa: CASSQDSDTQYF
d_gene: NA; abundance: NA; j_gene: TRBJ2-3; v_gene: TRBV5-5; len: 13; CDR3nt: TGTGCCAGCAGCCCGCCGGGGACCCGGACGCAGTATTTT; CDR3aa: CASSPPGTRTQYF
d_gene: TRBD2; abundance: few; j_gene: TRBJ2-3; v_gene: TRBV7-9; len: 16; CDR3nt: TGTGCCAGCAGCCCGACGACTAGCGGTAGCACAGATACGCAGTATTTT; CDR3aa: CASSPTTSGSTDTQYF
d_gene: TRBD2; abundance: NA; j_gene: TRBJ2-3; v_gene: TRBV9; len: 13; CDR3nt: TGTGCCAGCAGTGGAGCGGGGGGAGATACGCAGTATTTT; CDR3aa: CASSGAGGDTQYF
d_gene: NA; abundance: NA; j_gene: TRBJ1-2; v_gene: TRBV7-9; len: 12; CDR3nt: TGTGCCAGCAGTGGGGGGCGCGATGGCTACACCTTC; CDR3aa: CASSGGRDGYTF
d_gene: NA; abundance: few; j_gene: TRBJ2-5; v_gene: TRBV3-1; len: 13; CDR3nt: TGTGCCAGCAGGCAACAGGGTCAAGAGACCCAGTACTTC; CDR3aa: CASRQQGQETQYF
d_gene: NA; abundance: few; j_gene: TRBJ1-2; v_gene: TRBV28; len: 14; CDR3nt: TGTGCCAGCAGTTTTAGCCCAGCCGGGACACCGTACACCTTC; CDR3aa: CASSFSPAGTPYTF
d_gene: NA; abundance: NA; j_gene: TRBJ1-6; v_gene: TRBV7-9; len: 19; CDR3nt: TGTGCCAGCAGCTTGGGTCCCGGGACGGGAGGCCTACTAAGTTCACCCCTCCACTTT; CDR3aa: CASSLGPGTGGLLSSPLHF
d_gene: NA; abundance: NA; j_gene: TRBJ1-1; v_gene: TRBV27; len: 14; CDR3nt: TGTGCCAGCAGTTTATCGTACCCGAACACTGAAGCTTTCTTT; CDR3aa: CASSLSYPNTEAFF
d_gene: NA; abundance: NA; j_gene: TRBJ1-1; v_gene: TRBV20-1; len: 12; CDR3nt: TGCAGTGCCCCGGGTGGGGGGAGCGTAGCTTTCTTT; CDR3aa: CSAPGGGSVAFF
d_gene: NA; abundance: NA; j_gene: TRBJ1-2; v_gene: TRBV6-5; len: 12; CDR3nt: TGTGCCAGCACGACGAACTTCTATGGCTACACCTTC; CDR3aa: CASTTNFYGYTF
d_gene: TRBD1; abundance: NA; j_gene: TRBJ2-5; v_gene: TRBV7-6; len: 14; CDR3nt: TGTGCCAGCAGCTTAGTGGGACAGGGGGAGACCCAGTACTTC; CDR3aa: CASSLVGQGETQYF
d_gene: NA; abundance: few; j_gene: TRBJ1-1; v_gene: TRBV14; len: 15; CDR3nt: TGTGCCAGCAGCCACCTGATCAGCGAGTACACTGAAGCTTTCTTT; CDR3aa: CASSHLISEYTEAFF
d_gene: TRBD1; abundance: NA; j_gene: TRBJ2-4; v_gene: TRBV6-5; len: 17; CDR3nt: TGTGCCAGCAGCGACGGGACAGGGTCCGAAGCCAAAAACATTCAGTACTTC; CDR3aa: CASSDGTGSEAKNIQYF
d_gene: TRBD2; abundance: NA; j_gene: TRBJ2-1; v_gene: TRBV4-2; len: 13; CDR3nt: TGTGCCAGCAGCCAAGATCCTAGCGGTGAGCAGTTCTTC; CDR3aa: CASSQDPSGEQFF
d_gene: TRBD1; abundance: NA; j_gene: TRBJ2-1; v_gene: TRBV7-9; len: 12; CDR3nt: TGTGCCAGCAGCTTTCCGGGACAGGGTCTGTTCTTC; CDR3aa: CASSFPGQGLFF
d_gene: TRBD1; abundance: NA; j_gene: TRBJ1-4; v_gene: TRBV7-6; len: 15; CDR3nt: TGTGCCAGCAGCCCCTGGACAGGTAGAAGGGAAAAACTGTTTTTT; CDR3aa: CASSPWTGRREKLFF
d_gene: TRBD1; abundance: many; j_gene: TRBJ2-1; v_gene: TRBV5-1; len: 15; CDR3nt: TGCGCCAGCAGCGAGGACAGGGGGTTAGACAATGAGCAGTTCTTC; CDR3aa: CASSEDRGLDNEQFF
d_gene: TRBD1; abundance: NA; j_gene: TRBJ2-7; v_gene: TRBV7-6; len: 14; CDR3nt: TGTGCCAGCAGCTCGGGACAGATCTCCTACGAGCAGTACTTC; CDR3aa: CASSSGQISYEQYF
d_gene: NA; abundance: few; j_gene: TRBJ2-1; v_gene: TRBV27; len: 16; CDR3nt: TGTGCCAGCAGTTTATCGGCAGGGGTTTCCTACAATGAGCAGTTCTTC; CDR3aa: CASSLSAGVSYNEQFF
d_gene: NA; abundance: NA; j_gene: TRBJ1-2; v_gene: TRBV6-5; len: 14; CDR3nt: TGTGCCAGCAGTCCCCTGGGTGGAAACTATGGCTACACCTTC; CDR3aa: CASSPLGGNYGYTF
d_gene: NA; abundance: NA; j_gene: TRBJ2-5; v_gene: TRBV5-1; len: 17; CDR3nt: TGCGCCAGCAGCTCCCTCCCTCCGGGACGCAGCCAAGAGACCCAGTACTTC; CDR3aa: CASSSLPPGRSQETQYF
d_gene: TRBD1; abundance: NA; j_gene: TRBJ2-1; v_gene: TRBV18; len: 16; CDR3nt: TGTGCCAGCTCACCCCTGCTCGGACAGGAGAACAATGAGCAGTTCTTC; CDR3aa: CASSPLLGQENNEQFF
d_gene: NA; abundance: NA; j_gene: TRBJ2-7; v_gene: TRBV6-1; len: 14; CDR3nt: TGTGCCAGCAGGGTATCAGGGTTAACCTACGAGCAGTACTTC; CDR3aa: CASRVSGLTYEQYF
d_gene: TRBD1; abundance: few; j_gene: TRBJ1-1; v_gene: TRBV12-3/TRBV12-4; len: 15; CDR3nt: TGTGCCAGCAGTGGATACAGGGGAGTGAACACTGAAGCTTTCTTT; CDR3aa: CASSGYRGVNTEAFF
d_gene: TRBD1; abundance: few; j_gene: TRBJ2-4; v_gene: TRBV20-1; len: 13; CDR3nt: TGCAGTGCTACCGGGACAGGGGGCAACATTCAGTACTTC; CDR3aa: CSATGTGGNIQYF
d_gene: NA; abundance: NA; j_gene: TRBJ1-2; v_gene: TRBV11-2; len: 15; CDR3nt: TGTGCCAGCACCCACGGGGGGGTAGCGGACTATGGCTACACCTTC; CDR3aa: CASTHGGVADYGYTF
d_gene: TRBD1; abundance: NA; j_gene: TRBJ1-2; v_gene: TRBV6-1; len: 14; CDR3nt: TGTGCCAGCCTTTCAGGGGGACAGGTCTATGGCTACACCTTC; CDR3aa: CASLSGGQVYGYTF
d_gene: TRBD2; abundance: NA; j_gene: TRBJ2-1; v_gene: TRBV5-1; len: 16; CDR3nt: TGCGCCAGCAGCGCCGACGTCGGGGGGGCTAACAATGAGCAGTTCTTC; CDR3aa: CASSADVGGANNEQFF
d_gene: NA; abundance: once; j_gene: TRBJ2-6; v_gene: TRBV5-1; len: 17; CDR3nt: TGCGCCAGCAGCTTGGGACAGGCAATCTCTGGAGCCAACGTCCTGACTTTC; CDR3aa: CASSLGQAISGANVLTF
d_gene: TRBD2; abundance: NA; j_gene: TRBJ2-5; v_gene: TRBV5-1; len: 16; CDR3nt: TGCGCCAGCAGCTTAGCGATAGCGGGGGCGCAAGAGACCCAGTACTTC; CDR3aa: CASSLAIAGAQETQYF
d_gene: NA; abundance: NA; j_gene: TRBJ1-4; v_gene: TRBV7-9; len: 12; CDR3nt: TGTGCCAGCAGCTTAGTTAGGGAAAAACTGTTTTTT; CDR3aa: CASSLVREKLFF